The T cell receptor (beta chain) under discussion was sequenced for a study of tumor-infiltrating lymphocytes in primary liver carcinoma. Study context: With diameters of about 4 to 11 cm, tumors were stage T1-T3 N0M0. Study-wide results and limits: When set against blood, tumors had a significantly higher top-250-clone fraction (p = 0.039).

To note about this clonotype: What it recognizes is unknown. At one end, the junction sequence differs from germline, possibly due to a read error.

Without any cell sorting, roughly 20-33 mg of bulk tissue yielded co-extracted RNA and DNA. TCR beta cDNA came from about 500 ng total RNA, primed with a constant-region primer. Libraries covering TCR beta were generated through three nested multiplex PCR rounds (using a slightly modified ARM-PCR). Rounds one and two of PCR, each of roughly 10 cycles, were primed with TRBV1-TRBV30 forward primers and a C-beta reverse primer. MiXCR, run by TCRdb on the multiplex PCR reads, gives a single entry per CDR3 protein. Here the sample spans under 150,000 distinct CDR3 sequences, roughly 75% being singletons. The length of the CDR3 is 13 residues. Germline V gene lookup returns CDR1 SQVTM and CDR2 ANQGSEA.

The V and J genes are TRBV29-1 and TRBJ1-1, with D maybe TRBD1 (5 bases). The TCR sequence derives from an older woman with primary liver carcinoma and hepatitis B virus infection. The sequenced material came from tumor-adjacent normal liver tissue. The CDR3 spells CTVENGANTEAFF. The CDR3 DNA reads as TGCACCGTTGAGAATGGGGCAAACACTGAGGCTTTCTTT.